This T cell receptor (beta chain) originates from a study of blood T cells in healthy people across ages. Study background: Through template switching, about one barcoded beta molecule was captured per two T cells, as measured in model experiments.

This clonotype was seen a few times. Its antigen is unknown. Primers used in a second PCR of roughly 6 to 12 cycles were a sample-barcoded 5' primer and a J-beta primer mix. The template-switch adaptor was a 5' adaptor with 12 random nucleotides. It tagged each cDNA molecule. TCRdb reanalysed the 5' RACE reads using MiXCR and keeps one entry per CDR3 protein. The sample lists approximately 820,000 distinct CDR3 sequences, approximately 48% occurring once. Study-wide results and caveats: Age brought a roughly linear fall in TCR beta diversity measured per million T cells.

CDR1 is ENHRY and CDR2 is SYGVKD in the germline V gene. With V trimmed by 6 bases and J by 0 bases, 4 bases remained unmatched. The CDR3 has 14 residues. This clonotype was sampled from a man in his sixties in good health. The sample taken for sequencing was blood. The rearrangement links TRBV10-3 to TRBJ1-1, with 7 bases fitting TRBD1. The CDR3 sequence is CAIRVGQMNTEAFF. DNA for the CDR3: TGTGCCATCAGAGTGGGACAGATGAACACTGAAGCTTTCTTT.